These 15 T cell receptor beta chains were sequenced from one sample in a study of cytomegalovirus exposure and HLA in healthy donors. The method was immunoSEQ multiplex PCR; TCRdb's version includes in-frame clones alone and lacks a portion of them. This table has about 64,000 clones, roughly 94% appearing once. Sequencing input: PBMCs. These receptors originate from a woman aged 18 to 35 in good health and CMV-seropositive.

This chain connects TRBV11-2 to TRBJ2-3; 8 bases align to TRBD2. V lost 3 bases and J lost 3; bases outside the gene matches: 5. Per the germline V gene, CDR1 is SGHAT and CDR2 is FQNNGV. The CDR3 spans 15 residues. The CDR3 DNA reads TGTGCCAGCAGCTTGAGCGGGAGAGAAACAGATACGCAGTATTTT. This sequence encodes CASSLSGRETDTQYF.

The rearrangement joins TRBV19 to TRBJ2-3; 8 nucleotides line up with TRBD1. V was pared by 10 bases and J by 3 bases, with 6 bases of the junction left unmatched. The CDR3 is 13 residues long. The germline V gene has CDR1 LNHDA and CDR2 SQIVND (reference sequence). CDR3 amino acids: CATAGGRTDTQYF. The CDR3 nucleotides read TGTGCCACTGCAGGGGGCCGTACAGATACGCAGTATTTT.

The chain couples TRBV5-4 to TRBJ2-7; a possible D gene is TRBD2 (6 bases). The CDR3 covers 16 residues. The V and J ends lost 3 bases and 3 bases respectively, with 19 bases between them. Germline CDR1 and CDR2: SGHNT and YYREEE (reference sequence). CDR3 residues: CASSSGDRGALYEQYF. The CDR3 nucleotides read TGTGCCAGCAGCTCGGGGGACCGCGGAGCTCTCTACGAGCAGTACTTC.

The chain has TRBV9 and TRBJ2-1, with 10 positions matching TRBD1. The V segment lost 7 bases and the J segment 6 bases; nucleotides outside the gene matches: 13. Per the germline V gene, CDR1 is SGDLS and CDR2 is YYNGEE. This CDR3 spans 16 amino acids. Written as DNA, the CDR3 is TGTGCCAGCTTACCGGAACCGGGACAGGGGAGCAATGAGCAGTTCTTC. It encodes CASLPEPGQGSNEQFF.

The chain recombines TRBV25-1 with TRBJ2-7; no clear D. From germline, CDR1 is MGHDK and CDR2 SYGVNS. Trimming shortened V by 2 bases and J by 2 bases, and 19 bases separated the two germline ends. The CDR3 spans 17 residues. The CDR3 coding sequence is TGTGCCAGCAGTGAAGGTAGCCCCGCTGCCCCGCCCTACGAGCAGTACTTC. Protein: CASSEGSPAAPPYEQYF.

For the CDR3, the DNA is TGCGCCAGCAGCTTGGAGACGGCGGGGACCCACAATGAGCAGTTCTTC. Encoded protein: CASSLETAGTHNEQFF. The chain uses TRBV5-1 and TRBJ2-1; possibly TRBD2 for D (6 bases). This CDR3 region has 16 residues. V was pared by 0 bases and J by 5 bases, with 15 bases between. Germline V gives CDR1 SGHRS, CDR2 YFSETQ. Full variable domain (missing parts from reference TRBV5-1 and TRBJ2-1): KAGVTQTPRYLIKTRGQQVTLSCSPISGHRSVSWYQQTPGQGLQFLFEYFSETQRNKGNFPGRFSGRQFSNSRSEMNVSTLELGDSALYLCASSLETAGTHNEQFFGPGTRLTVL.

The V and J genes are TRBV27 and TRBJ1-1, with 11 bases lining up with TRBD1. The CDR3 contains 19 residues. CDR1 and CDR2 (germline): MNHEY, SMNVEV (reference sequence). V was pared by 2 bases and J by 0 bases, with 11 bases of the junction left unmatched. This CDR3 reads CASSLRDRGSPPMNTEAFF. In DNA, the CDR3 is TGTGCCAGCAGTTTAAGGGACAGGGGGTCCCCCCCAATGAACACTGAAGCTTTCTTT.

CDR3 nucleotides: TGTGCCAGCAGTTCTTATAGGGACAGGGTCACTGAAGCTTTCTTT. Translation gives CASSSYRDRVTEAFF. V is TRBV25-1 and J is TRBJ1-1; the match to TRBD1 covers 9 bases. This CDR3 has 15 residues. Trimming took 5 bases from V and 4 from J; bases not matched to a gene: 8. Germline V gene sequence: CDR1 MGHDK, CDR2 SYGVNS.

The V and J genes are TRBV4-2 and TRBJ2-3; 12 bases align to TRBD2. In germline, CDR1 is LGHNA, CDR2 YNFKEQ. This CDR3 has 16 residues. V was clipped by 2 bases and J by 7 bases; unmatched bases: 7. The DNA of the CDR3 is TGTGCCAGCAGCCAACAATCTAGCGGGGGGGTCTATACGCAGTATTTT. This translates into CASSQQSSGGVYTQYF.

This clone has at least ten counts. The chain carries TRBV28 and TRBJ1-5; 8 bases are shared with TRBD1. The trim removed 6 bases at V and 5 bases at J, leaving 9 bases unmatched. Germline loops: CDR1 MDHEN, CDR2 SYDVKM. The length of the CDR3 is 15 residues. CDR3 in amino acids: CASRLDRAMDQPQHF. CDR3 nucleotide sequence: TGTGCCAGCAGGCTGGACAGGGCCATGGATCAGCCCCAGCATTTT. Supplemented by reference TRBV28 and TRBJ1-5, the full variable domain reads DVKVTQSSRYLVKRTGEKVFLECVQDMDHENMFWYRQDPGLGLRLIYFSYDVKMKEKGDIPEGYSVSREKKERFSLILESASTNQTSMYLCASRLDRAMDQPQHFGDGTRLSIL.

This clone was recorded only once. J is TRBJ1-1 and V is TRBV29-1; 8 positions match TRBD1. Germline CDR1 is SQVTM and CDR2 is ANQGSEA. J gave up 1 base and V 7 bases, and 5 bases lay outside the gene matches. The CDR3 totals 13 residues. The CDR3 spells CSEGQGENTEAFF. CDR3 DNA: TGCAGCGAAGGACAGGGTGAGAACACTGAAGCTTTCTTT.

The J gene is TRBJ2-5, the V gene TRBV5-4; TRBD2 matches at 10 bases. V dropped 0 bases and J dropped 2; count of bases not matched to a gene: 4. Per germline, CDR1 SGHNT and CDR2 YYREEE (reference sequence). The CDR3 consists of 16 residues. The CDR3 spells CASSLAWTSGQETQYF. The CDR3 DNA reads TGTGCCAGCAGCTTGGCCTGGACTAGCGGACAAGAGACCCAGTACTTC.

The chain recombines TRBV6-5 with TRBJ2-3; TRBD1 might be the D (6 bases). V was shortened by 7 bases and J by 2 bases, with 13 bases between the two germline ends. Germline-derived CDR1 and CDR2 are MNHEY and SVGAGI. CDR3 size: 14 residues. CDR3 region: CASTAAGVTDTQYF. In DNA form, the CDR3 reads TGTGCCAGCACGGCGGCAGGGGTCACAGATACGCAGTATTTT.

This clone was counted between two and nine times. In DNA form, the CDR3 reads TGTGCCAGCAGCCCCTCGGGGGGCGAGAAGCAGCCCCAGCATTTT. This gives the protein CASSPSGGEKQPQHF. The chain links TRBV9 to TRBJ1-5, with D perhaps TRBD1 (6 bases). The germline V gene encodes CDR1 SGDLS and CDR2 YYNGEE. The CDR3 length is 15 residues. The ends were cut back, 4 bases at V and 7 bases at J, with 18 bases in the middle.

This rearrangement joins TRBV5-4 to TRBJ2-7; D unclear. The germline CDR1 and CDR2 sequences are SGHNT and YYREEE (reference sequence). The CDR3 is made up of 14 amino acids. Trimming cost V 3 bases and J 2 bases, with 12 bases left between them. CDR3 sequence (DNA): TGTGCCAGCAGCTCTGGAGACCGCCCCTACGAGCAGTACTTC. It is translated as CASSSGDRPYEQYF.